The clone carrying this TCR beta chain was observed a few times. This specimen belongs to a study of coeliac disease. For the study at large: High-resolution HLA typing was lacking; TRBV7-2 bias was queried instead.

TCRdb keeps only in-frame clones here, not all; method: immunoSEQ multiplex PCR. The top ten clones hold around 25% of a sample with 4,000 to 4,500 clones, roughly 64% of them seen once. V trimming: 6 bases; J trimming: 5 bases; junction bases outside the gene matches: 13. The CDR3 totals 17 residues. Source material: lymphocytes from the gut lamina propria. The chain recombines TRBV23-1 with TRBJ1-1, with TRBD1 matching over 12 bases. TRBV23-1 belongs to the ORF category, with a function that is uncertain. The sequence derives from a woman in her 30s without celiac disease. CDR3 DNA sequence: TGCGCCAGCAGCCGACCCGGGACAGGGGGCGTAGGAACTGAAGCTTTCTTT. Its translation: CASSRPGTGGVGTEAFF.